This passage covers 15 T cell receptor beta chains from one sample sequenced in a study of T cells in Graves' hyperthyroidism and ophthalmopathy (dated by TCRdb to between 2018 and 2020). Library method: multiplex PCR. Reads for this sample came from an Illumina HiSeq 2000. TCR beta CDR3 regions were amplified from RNA transcripts. For the first round of RT-PCR on the TCR CDR3, the HTBI primer set was used together with the Qiagen OneStep RT-PCR kit. TCRdb applied fastp at Q25 and MiXCR to the public reads, then kept only in-frame beta chains. Rows with a matching CDR3 protein are joined into one entry that keeps the most common DNA and genes. This sample lists hundreds of thousands of distinct CDR3 sequences; about a sixth were detected once. The biggest ten clones account for under 3.5% of the sample. The sequencing sample was made of blood. The receptor source for this set is a middle-aged woman with Graves' ophthalmopathy.

This clonotype showed up just a few times. The rearrangement uses TRBV7-9 and TRBJ2-5; 7 bases match TRBD1. V lost 6 bases and J lost 1; bases outside the gene matches: 8. Germline V gene data show CDR1 as SEHNR and CDR2 as FQNEAQ (reference sequence). CDR3 length: 15 residues. Here the CDR3 DNA reads TGTGCCAGCAGAAATACAGGGGCCAGCCAAGAGACCCAGTACTTC. Translating it yields CASRNTGASQETQYF. Complete variable domain (other parts from reference TRBV7-9 and TRBJ2-5): DTGVSQNPRHKITKRGQNVTFRCDPISEHNRLYWYRQTLGQGPEFLTYFQNEAQLEKSRLLSDRFSAERPKGSFSTLEIQRTEQGDSAMYLCASRNTGASQETQYFGPGTRLLVL.

To note about this clonotype: One end of the junction varies from germline; a read error may be responsible. The chain couples TRBV7-9 to TRBJ2-7; D perhaps matches TRBD1 (6 bases). Germline V CDR1 and CDR2: SEHNR, FQNEAQ (reference sequence). The CDR3 is 14 amino acids. CDR3 amino acids: CASSSRDNSCEQYF. CDR3 in DNA: TGTGCCAGCAGCAGCCGGGACAACTCCTGCGAGCAGTACTTC.

The chain combines TRBV7-9 with TRBJ2-5; TRBD1 agrees at 9 bases. CDR3 length: 14 amino acids. The V gene's germline CDR1 is SEHNR and CDR2 FQNEAQ (reference sequence). V trimming: 5 bases; J trimming: 8 bases; junction bases outside the gene matches: 9. The chain's CDR3 is CASSARGTGSTQYF. The CDR3 bases are TGTGCCAGCAGCGCCCGAGGGACAGGGAGCACCCAGTACTTC. Based on the CDR3 plus reference TRBV7-9 and TRBJ2-5, the full variable domain is DTGVSQNPRHKITKRGQNVTFRCDPISEHNRLYWYRQTLGQGPEFLTYFQNEAQLEKSRLLSDRFSAERPKGSFSTLEIQRTEQGDSAMYLCASSARGTGSTQYFGPGTRLLVL.

This clonotype was counted between two and nine times. The chain couples TRBV6-1 to TRBJ2-7, with D perhaps matching TRBD1 (6 bases). The V gene's germline CDR1 is MNHNS and CDR2 SASEGT. Trimming stripped 9 bases from V and 5 bases from J, with 14 bases between. This CDR3 has 12 amino acids. The CDR3 loop is CARTGGFHEQYF. CDR3 DNA: TGTGCCAGGACAGGCGGTTTCCACGAGCAGTACTTC.

This chain joins TRBV6-1 and TRBJ2-1; D is uncertain. Germline CDR1 reads MNHNS; CDR2 reads SASEGT. This CDR3 contains 12 residues. The ends were cut back, 6 bases at V and 9 bases at J, with 12 bases in the middle. Here the CDR3 DNA reads TGTGCCAGCAGCCCCGGAGTTGGTGAGCAGTTCTTC. It translates to CASSPGVGEQFF.

The chain has TRBV5-1 and TRBJ1-5; possible D gene TRBD1, 5 bases. The germline CDR1 and CDR2 sequences are SGHRS and YFSETQ. The CDR3 has 15 residues. With 0 bases removed from V and 7 bases from J, the gap between germline ends came to 14 bases. CDR3 in amino acids: CASSLVGVEWQPQHF. The CDR3 DNA reads as TGCGCCAGCAGCTTGGTAGGGGTGGAGTGGCAGCCCCAGCATTTT.

This clonotype was observed at least ten times. The chain is built from TRBV27 and TRBJ2-5; TRBD1 aligns across 7 bases. This CDR3 has 15 amino acids. Germline assignment: CDR1 MNHEY and CDR2 SMNVEV (reference sequence). The trim removed 2 bases at V and 1 base at J, leaving 4 bases unmatched. The chain's CDR3 is CASSLADRIQETQYF. The CDR3 nucleotides read TGTGCCAGCAGTTTAGCGGACAGGATCCAAGAGACCCAGTACTTC.

This clonotype was picked up a small number of times. The CDR3 DNA reads TGTGCCAGCAGTGAAACCGGGACAGGGGAGGAGGGCAATCAGCCCCAGCATTTT. Amino acid sequence: CASSETGTGEEGNQPQHF. This sequence joins TRBV25-1 and TRBJ1-5; TRBD1 matches 10 bases. Trimming cost V 2 bases and J 2 bases; bases outside gene matches: 9. CDR3 length: 18 amino acids. CDR1 and CDR2 (germline): MGHDK, SYGVNS.

This clonotype has a count of ten or more. The rearrangement uses TRBV6-1 and TRBJ1-1, with TRBD1 matching over 8 bases. The CDR3 contains 14 residues. Per the germline V gene, CDR1 is MNHNS and CDR2 is SASEGT. Germline trimming cut 5 bases from V and 7 bases from J; bases unmatched to any gene: 9. The CDR3 DNA reads as TGTGCCAGCAGTCGACAGGGGATTGGGATTGAAGCTTTCTTT. Translated: CASSRQGIGIEAFF.

This clonotype was picked up many times. The rearrangement joins TRBV20-1 to TRBJ2-7; possibly TRBD1 for D (6 bases). The V gene's germline CDR1 is DFQATT and CDR2 SNEGSKA (reference sequence). CDR3 length: 11 amino acids. Trimming pared 7 bases from V and 0 bases from J, leaving 7 bases between. The DNA of the CDR3 is TGCAGTGGACAGGACTCCTACGAGCAGTACTTC. This codes for CSGQDSYEQYF.

On this clonotype: A read error is likely, as this CDR3 ends without the conserved phenylalanine or tryptophan. The chain joins TRBV9 to TRBJ2-1, with 8 bases fitting TRBD2. The CDR3 sequence is 17 residues long. CDR1 SGDLS and CDR2 YYNGEE come from the germline V gene. V was clipped by 4 bases and J by 2 bases; unmatched bases: 11. CDR3 sequence (DNA): TGTGCCAGCAGCCGGGGGCCCAGCGGGAGACCCTACAATGAGCAGTTCCTC. It encodes CASSRGPSGRPYNEQFL.

This clonotype was found many times. The chain recombines TRBV5-1 with TRBJ1-1; weak D call: TRBD1 (5 bases). V dropped 0 bases and J dropped 0 bases, with 12 bases sitting between them. The germline V gene has CDR1 SGHRS and CDR2 YFSETQ. CDR3 length: 16 residues. The CDR3 sequence: CASSLARDRMNTEAFF. The CDR3 DNA is TGCGCCAGCAGCTTGGCCCGGGACCGCATGAACACTGAAGCTTTCTTT. Looking up the rest from reference TRBV5-1 and TRBJ1-1 gives the full variable domain: KAGVTQTPRYLIKTRGQQVTLSCSPISGHRSVSWYQQTPGQGLQFLFEYFSETQRNKGNFPGRFSGRQFSNSRSEMNVSTLELGDSALYLCASSLARDRMNTEAFFGQGTRLTVV.

This clonotype was seen repeatedly, ten times or more. The chain has TRBV7-3 and TRBJ2-2, with no clear D. V was cut by 8 bases and J by 1 base, with 8 bases left in between. CDR3 size: 13 residues. Per the germline V gene, CDR1 is SGHTA and CDR2 is FQGTGA. The CDR3 here is CASAEQNTGELFF. CDR3 nucleotides: TGTGCCAGCGCAGAACAGAACACCGGGGAGCTGTTTTTT.

This sequence joins TRBV20-1 and TRBJ1-1, with 7 bases identical to TRBD1. Germline trimming cut 3 bases from V and 3 bases from J; bases unmatched to any gene: 4. Per germline, CDR1 DFQATT and CDR2 SNEGSKA (reference sequence). The CDR3 is 13 residues long. The CDR3 DNA sequence: TGCAGTGCTAGGACAGGGTTGGACACTGAAGCTTTCTTT. This encodes CSARTGLDTEAFF.

This clonotype has at least ten counts. CDR3 loop: CSAGLGSTRPYNEQFF. The CDR3 bases are TGCAGTGCTGGTCTTGGGAGCACCAGGCCCTACAATGAGCAGTTCTTC. The rearrangement uses TRBV20-1 and TRBJ2-1; D may be TRBD2 (5 bases). The CDR3 runs 16 residues. V lost 5 bases and J 2 bases, leaving 19 bases between the germline ends. CDR1 is DFQATT, CDR2 SNEGSKA, per germline (reference sequence).